The clone carrying this T cell receptor beta chain came up many times. TCRdb redid the clone calls on the PCR reads using MiXCR. The sample lists 40,000 or so clones, roughly a sixth occurring once. Germline loops: CDR1 PRHDT, CDR2 FYEKMQ (reference sequence). The CDR3 consists of 16 residues. V was cut by 0 bases and J by 0 bases, with 12 bases left in between. The data stem from a study of metastatic and nonmetastatic thyroid tumors. Thyroid surgery was performed in patients who had received no treatment beforehand. Source material: tumor tissue. The clonotype was recovered from a female donor with papillary thyroid cancer or a benign thyroid nodule (not recorded which). Some clones in this sample may be carry-over from other donors' samples. V and J are TRBV13 and TRBJ2-7, with D hard to call. The CDR3 coding sequence is TGTGCCAGCAGCTTAGGCGGGCAAAATGACTCCTACGAGCAGTACTTC. Its translation is CASSLGGQNDSYEQYF.